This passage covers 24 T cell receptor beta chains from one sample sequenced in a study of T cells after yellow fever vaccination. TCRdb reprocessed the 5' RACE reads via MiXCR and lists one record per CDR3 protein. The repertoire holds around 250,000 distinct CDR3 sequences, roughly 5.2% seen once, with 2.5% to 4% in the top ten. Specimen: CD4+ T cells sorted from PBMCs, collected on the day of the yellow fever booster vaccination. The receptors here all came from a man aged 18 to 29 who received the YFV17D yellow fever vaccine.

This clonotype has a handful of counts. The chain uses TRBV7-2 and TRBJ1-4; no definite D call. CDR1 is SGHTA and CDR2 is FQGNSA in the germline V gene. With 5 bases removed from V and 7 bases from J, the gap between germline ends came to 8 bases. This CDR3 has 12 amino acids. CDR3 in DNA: TGTGCCAGCAGCCTGATGAGTGAAAAACTGTTTTTT. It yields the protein CASSLMSEKLFF. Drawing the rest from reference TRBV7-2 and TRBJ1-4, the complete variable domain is GAGVSQSPSNKVTEKGKDVELRCDPISGHTALYWYRQSLGQGLEFLIYFQGNSAPDKSGLPSDRFSAERTGGSVSTLTIQRTQQEDSAVYLCASSLMSEKLFFGSGTQLSVL.

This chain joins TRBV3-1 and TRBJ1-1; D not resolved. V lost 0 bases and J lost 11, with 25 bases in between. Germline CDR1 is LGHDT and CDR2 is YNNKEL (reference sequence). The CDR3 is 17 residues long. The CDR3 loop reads CASSQDIPPVIPMRAFF. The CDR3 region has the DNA TGTGCCAGCAGCCAAGATATTCCACCGGTGATCCCTATGCGGGCTTTCTTT. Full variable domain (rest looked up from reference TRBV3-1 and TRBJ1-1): DTAVSQTPKYLVTQMGNDKSIKCEQNLGHDTMYWYKQDSKKFLKIMFSYNNKELIINETVPNRFSPKSPDKAHLNLHINSLELGDSAVYFCASSQDIPPVIPMRAFFGQGTRLTVV.

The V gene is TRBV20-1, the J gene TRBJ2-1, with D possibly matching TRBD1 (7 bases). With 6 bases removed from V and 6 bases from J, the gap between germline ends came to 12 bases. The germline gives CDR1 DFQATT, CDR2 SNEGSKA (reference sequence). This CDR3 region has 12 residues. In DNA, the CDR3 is TGCAGTGCCATCCAGGGGGGCAATGAGCAGTTCTTC. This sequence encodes CSAIQGGNEQFF.

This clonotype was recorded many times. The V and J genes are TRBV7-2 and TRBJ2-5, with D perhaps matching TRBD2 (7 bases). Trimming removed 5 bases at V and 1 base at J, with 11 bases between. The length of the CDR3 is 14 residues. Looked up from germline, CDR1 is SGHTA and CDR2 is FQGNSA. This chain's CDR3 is CASSAAGAQETQYF. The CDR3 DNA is TGTGCCAGCAGCGCCGCGGGGGCCCAAGAGACCCAGTACTTC.

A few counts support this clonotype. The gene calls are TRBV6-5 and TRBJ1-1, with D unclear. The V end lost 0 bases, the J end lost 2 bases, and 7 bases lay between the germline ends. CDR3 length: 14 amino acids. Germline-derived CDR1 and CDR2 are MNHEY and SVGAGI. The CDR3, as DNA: TGTGCCAGCAGTTACTCCCTAAAAAACACTGAAGCTTTCTTT. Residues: CASSYSLKNTEAFF.

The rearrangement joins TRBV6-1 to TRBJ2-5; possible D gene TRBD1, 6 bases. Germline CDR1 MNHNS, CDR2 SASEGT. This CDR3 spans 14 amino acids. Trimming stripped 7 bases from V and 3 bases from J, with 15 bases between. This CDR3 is CASTTGTQEETQYF. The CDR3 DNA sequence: TGTGCCAGCACGACCGGGACACAAGAAGAGACCCAGTACTTC.

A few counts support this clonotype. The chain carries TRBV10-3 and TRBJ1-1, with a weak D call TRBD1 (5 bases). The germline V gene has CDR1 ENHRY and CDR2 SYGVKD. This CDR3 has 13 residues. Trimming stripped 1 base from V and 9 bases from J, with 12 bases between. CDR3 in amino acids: CAISEWGVGKAFF. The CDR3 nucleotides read TGTGCCATCAGTGAGTGGGGGGTTGGCAAAGCTTTCTTT.

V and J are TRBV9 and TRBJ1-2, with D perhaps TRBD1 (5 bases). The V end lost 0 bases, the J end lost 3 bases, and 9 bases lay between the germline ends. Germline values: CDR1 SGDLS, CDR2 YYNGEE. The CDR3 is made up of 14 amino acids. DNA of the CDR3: TGTGCCAGCAGCGTAGCGGAGGGACACTATGGCTACACCTTC. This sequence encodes CASSVAEGHYGYTF.

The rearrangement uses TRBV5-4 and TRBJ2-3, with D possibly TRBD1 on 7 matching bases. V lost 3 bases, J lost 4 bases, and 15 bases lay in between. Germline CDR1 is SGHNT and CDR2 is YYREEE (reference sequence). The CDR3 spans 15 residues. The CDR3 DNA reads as TGTGCCAGCAGCTGGGGAGGCAGGGGGTCAGATACGCAGTATTTT. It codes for CASSWGGRGSDTQYF. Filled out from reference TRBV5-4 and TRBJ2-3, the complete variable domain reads ETGVTQSPTHLIKTRGQQVTLRCSSQSGHNTVSWYQQALGQGPQFIFQYYREEENGRGNFPPRFSGLQFPNYSSELNVNALELDDSALYLCASSWGGRGSDTQYFGPGTRLTVL.

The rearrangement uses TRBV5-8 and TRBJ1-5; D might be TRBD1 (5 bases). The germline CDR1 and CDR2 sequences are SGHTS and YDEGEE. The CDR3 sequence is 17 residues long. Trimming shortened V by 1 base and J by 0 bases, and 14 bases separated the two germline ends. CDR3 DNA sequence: TGTGCCAGCAGCTTGCCCGGGACCCGATATAGCAATCAGCCCCAGCATTTT. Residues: CASSLPGTRYSNQPQHF. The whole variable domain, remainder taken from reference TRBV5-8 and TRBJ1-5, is EAGVTQSPTHLIKTRGQQATLRCSPISGHTSVYWYQQALGLGLQFLLWYDEGEERNRGNFPPRFSGRQFPNYSSELNVNALELEDSALYLCASSLPGTRYSNQPQHFGDGTRLSIL.

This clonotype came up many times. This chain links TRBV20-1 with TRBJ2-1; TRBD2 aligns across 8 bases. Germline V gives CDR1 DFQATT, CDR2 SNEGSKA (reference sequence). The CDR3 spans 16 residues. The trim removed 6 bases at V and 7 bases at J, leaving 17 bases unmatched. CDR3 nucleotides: TGCAGTGCCCTAACCCTTCGGGGGGGGGCGAGGAATGAGCAGTTCTTC. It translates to CSALTLRGGARNEQFF.

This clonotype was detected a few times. The CDR3 DNA sequence: TGTGCCAGCAGTTACTTGCGGGGGCCGCCCTACGAGCAGTACTTC. Encoded protein: CASSYLRGPPYEQYF. The chain joins TRBV6-2 or TRBV6-3 to TRBJ2-7, with D tentatively TRBD2 (7 bases). Trimming removed 1 base at V and 2 bases at J, with 12 bases between. Germline lookup yields CDR1 MNHEY and CDR2 SVGEGT. This CDR3 is 15 amino acids long.

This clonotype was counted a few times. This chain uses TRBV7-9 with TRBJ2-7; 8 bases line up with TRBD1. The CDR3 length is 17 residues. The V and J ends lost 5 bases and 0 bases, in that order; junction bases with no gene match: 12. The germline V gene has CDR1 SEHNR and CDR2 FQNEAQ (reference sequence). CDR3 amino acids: CASSQNPGQESSYEQYV. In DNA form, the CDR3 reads TGTGCCAGCAGCCAAAATCCGGGACAGGAGAGCTCCTACGAGCAGTACGTC.

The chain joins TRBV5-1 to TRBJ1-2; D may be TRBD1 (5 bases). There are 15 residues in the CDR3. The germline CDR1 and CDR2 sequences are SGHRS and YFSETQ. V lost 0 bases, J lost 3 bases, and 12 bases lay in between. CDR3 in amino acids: CASSLEGAVYYGYTF. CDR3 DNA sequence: TGCGCCAGCAGCTTGGAAGGGGCGGTTTACTATGGCTACACCTTC.

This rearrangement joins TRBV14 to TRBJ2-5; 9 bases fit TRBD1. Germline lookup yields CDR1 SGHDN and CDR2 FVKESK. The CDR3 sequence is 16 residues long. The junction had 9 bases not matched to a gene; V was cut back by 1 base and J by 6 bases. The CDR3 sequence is CASSQARTGDTKTQYF. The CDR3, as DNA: TGTGCCAGCAGCCAAGCCCGGACAGGGGATACCAAGACCCAGTACTTC. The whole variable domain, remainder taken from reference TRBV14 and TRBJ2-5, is EAGVTQFPSHSVIEKGQTVTLRCDPISGHDNLYWYRRVMGKEIKFLLHFVKESKQDESGMPNNRFLAERTGGTYSTLKVQPAELEDSGVYFCASSQARTGDTKTQYFGPGTRLLVL.

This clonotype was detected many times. CDR3 coding DNA: TGCAGTGCTAGAGATCCGTGGGCGGGGAGCGACGATGAGCAGTTCTTC. Translation gives CSARDPWAGSDDEQFF. This chain connects TRBV20-1 to TRBJ2-1, with D tentatively TRBD2 (6 bases). CDR3 length: 16 amino acids. Germline CDR1 and CDR2: DFQATT and SNEGSKA (reference sequence). V lost 0 bases, J lost 8 bases, and 20 bases lay in between.

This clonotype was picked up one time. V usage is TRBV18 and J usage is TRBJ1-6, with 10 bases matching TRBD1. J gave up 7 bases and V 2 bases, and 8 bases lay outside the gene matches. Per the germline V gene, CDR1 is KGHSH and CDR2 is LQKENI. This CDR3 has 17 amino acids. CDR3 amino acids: CASSPMGQGLINSPLHF. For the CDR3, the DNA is TGTGCCAGCTCACCAATGGGACAGGGGTTGATAAATTCACCCCTCCACTTT. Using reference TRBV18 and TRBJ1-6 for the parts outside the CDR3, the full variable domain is NAGVMQNPRHLVRRRGQEARLRCSPMKGHSHVYWYRQLPEEGLKFMVYLQKENIIDESGMPKERFSAEFPKEGPSILRIQQVVRGDSAAYFCASSPMGQGLINSPLHFGNGTRLTVT.

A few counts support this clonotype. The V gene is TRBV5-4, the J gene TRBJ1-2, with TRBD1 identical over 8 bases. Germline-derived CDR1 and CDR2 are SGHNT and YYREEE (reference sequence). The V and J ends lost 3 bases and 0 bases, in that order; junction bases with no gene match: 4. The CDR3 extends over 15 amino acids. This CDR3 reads CASSSTDRANYGYTF. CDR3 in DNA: TGTGCCAGCAGCTCAACGGACAGGGCTAACTATGGCTACACCTTC. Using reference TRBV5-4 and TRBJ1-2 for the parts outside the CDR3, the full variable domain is ETGVTQSPTHLIKTRGQQVTLRCSSQSGHNTVSWYQQALGQGPQFIFQYYREEENGRGNFPPRFSGLQFPNYSSELNVNALELDDSALYLCASSSTDRANYGYTFGSGTRLTVV.

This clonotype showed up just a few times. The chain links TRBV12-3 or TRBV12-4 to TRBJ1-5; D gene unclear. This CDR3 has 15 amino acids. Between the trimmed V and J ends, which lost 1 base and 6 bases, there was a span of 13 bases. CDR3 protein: CASSLGTLWGQPQHF. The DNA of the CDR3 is TGTGCCAGCAGTTTAGGGACCCTGTGGGGTCAGCCCCAGCATTTT.

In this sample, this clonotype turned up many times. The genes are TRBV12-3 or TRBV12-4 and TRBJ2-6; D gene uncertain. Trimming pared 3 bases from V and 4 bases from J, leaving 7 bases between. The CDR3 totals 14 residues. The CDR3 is CASSFWQGANVLTF. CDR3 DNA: TGTGCCAGCAGTTTTTGGCAAGGGGCCAACGTCCTGACTTTC.

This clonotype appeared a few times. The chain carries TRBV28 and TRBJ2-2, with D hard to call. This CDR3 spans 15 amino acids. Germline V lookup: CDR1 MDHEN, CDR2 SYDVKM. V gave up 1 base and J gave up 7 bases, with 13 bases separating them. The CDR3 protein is CASSLSGRVSGELFF. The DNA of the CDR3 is TGTGCCAGCAGTTTATCGGGCCGGGTCAGCGGGGAGCTGTTTTTT.

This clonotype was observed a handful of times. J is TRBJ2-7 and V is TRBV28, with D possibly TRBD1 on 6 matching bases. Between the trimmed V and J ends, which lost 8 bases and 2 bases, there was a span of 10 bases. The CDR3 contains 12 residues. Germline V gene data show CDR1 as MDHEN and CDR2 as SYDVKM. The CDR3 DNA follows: TGTGCCAGCCTGGACAGACCCTACGAGCAGTACTTC. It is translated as CASLDRPYEQYF.

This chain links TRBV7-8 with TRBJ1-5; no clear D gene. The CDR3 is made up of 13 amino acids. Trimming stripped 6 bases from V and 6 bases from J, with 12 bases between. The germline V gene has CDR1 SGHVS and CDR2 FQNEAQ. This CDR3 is CASSFSDGQPQHF. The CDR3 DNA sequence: TGTGCCAGCAGTTTTTCGGACGGTCAGCCCCAGCATTTT. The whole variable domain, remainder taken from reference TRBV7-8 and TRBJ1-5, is GAGVSQSPRYKVAKRGQDVALRCDPISGHVSLFWYQQALGQGPEFLTYFQNEAQLDKSGLPSDRFFAERPEGSVSTLKIQRTQQEDSAVYLCASSFSDGQPQHFGDGTRLSIL.

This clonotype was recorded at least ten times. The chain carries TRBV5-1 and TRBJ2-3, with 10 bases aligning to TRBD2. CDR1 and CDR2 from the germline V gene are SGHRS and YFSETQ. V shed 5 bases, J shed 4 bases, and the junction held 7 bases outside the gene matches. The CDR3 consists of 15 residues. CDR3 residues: CASRDSGGSADTQYF. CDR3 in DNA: TGCGCCAGCAGGGATAGCGGGGGGTCAGCAGATACGCAGTATTTT.